One sample yielded the 20 T cell receptor beta chains listed below, sequenced in a study of blood T cell repertoires in COVID-19. Generated by immunoSEQ multiplex PCR, the TCRdb table keeps only in-frame clones and is missing some. The repertoire holds 180,000 or so clones, with around nine tenths as singletons. The sample taken for sequencing was peripheral blood. Receptor source: a man between 18 and 35 years old with active or convalescent COVID-19.

The chain employs TRBV24-1 and TRBJ1-1; 7 bases are shared with TRBD1. The germline CDR1 and CDR2 sequences are KGHDR and SFDVKD. J gave up 6 bases and V 6 bases, and 6 bases lay outside the gene matches. CDR3 length: 13 amino acids. The CDR3 spells CATSKRGLPEAFF. Here the CDR3 DNA reads TGTGCCACCAGTAAAAGGGGGCTCCCTGAAGCTTTCTTT.

This clone appeared once. This chain joins TRBV9 and TRBJ2-3; 15 bases are shared with TRBD2. The CDR3 length is 18 residues. The germline gives CDR1 SGDLS, CDR2 YYNGEE. Losses at the gene ends were 0 bases for V and 5 bases for J; bases not matched to a gene: 7. The CDR3 coding sequence is TGTGCCAGCAGCGTAGTGGGGACTAGCGGGGGGCCGGAAGATACGCAGTATTTT. Protein product: CASSVVGTSGGPEDTQYF.

The chain employs TRBV7-9 and TRBJ1-1; 8 bases match TRBD1. The junction had 3 bases not matched to a gene; V was cut back by 3 bases and J by 3 bases. CDR3 length equals 14 residues. Germline V gene lookup returns CDR1 SEHNR and CDR2 FQNEAQ (reference sequence). CDR3 loop: CASSFQGAHTEAFF. The CDR3 coding sequence is TGTGCCAGCAGCTTCCAGGGGGCTCACACTGAAGCTTTCTTT.

In its sample, this clone was seen once. At one of its ends the junction is not consistent with the germline gene, which may arise from a read error. The genes are TRBV6-5 and TRBJ1-5; no definite D call. Germline values: CDR1 MNHEY, CDR2 SVGAGI. The CDR3 extends over 12 amino acids. CDR3 sequence: CASSDSRVAQHF. In nucleotides, the CDR3 is TGTGCCAGCAGTGACTCCCGTGTTGCCCAGCATTTT.

The V and J genes are TRBV7-2 and TRBJ2-7; 10 bases match TRBD1. The length of the CDR3 is 14 residues. CDR1 and CDR2 (germline): SGHTA, FQGNSA. The trim removed 5 bases at V and 2 bases at J, leaving 3 bases unmatched. CDR3: CASSRTGGTYEQYF. DNA of the CDR3: TGTGCCAGCAGCCGGACAGGGGGGACCTACGAGCAGTACTTC. Variable domain in full (rest from reference TRBV7-2 and TRBJ2-7): GAGVSQSPSNKVTEKGKDVELRCDPISGHTALYWYRQSLGQGLEFLIYFQGNSAPDKSGLPSDRFSAERTGGSVSTLTIQRTQQEDSAVYLCASSRTGGTYEQYFGPGTRLTVT.

J is TRBJ2-1 and V is TRBV2; D is ambiguous. In germline, CDR1 is SNHLY, CDR2 FYNNEI. This CDR3 region has 11 residues. The V end was cut by 0 bases, the J end by 10 bases, with 4 bases between. CDR3 protein: CASSEAPEQFF. The CDR3 DNA follows: TGTGCCAGCAGTGAAGCCCCAGAGCAGTTCTTC.

The J gene is TRBJ1-4, the V gene TRBV7-8; D perhaps matches TRBD1 (6 bases). CDR3 length equals 15 residues. From germline, CDR1 is SGHVS and CDR2 FQNEAQ. Trimming cost V 4 bases and J 7 bases, with 16 bases left between them. In nucleotides, the CDR3 is TGTGCCAGCAGCTCCCCACGAGGGGGAATTGAAAAACTGTTTTTT. Amino acid sequence: CASSSPRGGIEKLFF.

The CDR3 reads CASNGGTEAFF. DNA for the CDR3: TGTGCCAGCAACGGGGGGACTGAAGCTTTCTTT. This chain joins TRBV6-5 and TRBJ1-1; the D gene is possibly TRBD1 (5 bases). The ends were cut back, 7 bases at V and 5 bases at J, with 8 bases in the middle. CDR1 and CDR2 (germline): MNHEY, SVGAGI. The CDR3 extends over 11 amino acids.

The V call is TRBV2, the J call TRBJ1-3, with TRBD1 identical over 9 bases. J gave up 2 bases and V 8 bases, and 1 base lay outside the gene matches. This CDR3 comprises 13 residues. Germline CDR1 SNHLY, CDR2 FYNNEI. The CDR3 nucleotides are TGTGCCAGCGGGACAGGGACTGGAAACACCATATATTTT. This translates into CASGTGTGNTIYF. Full variable domain (missing parts from reference TRBV2 and TRBJ1-3): EPEVTQTPSHQVTQMGQEVILRCVPISNHLYFYWYRQILGQKVEFLVSFYNNEISEKSEIFDDQFSVERPDGSNFTLKIRSTKLEDSAMYFCASGTGTGNTIYFGEGSWLTVV.

The J gene is TRBJ1-1, the V gene TRBV2; 7 bases agree with TRBD1. The CDR3 is 13 amino acids. The V gene end was trimmed by 8 bases and the J gene end by 3 bases; junction bases not matched to a gene: 6. Germline lookup yields CDR1 SNHLY and CDR2 FYNNEI. The CDR3 DNA is TGTGCCAGCCGGCGACAGGGCCACACTGAAGCTTTCTTT. It specifies CASRRQGHTEAFF.

The CDR3 coding sequence is TGCGCCAGCAGCTTGGCCCCAGGGGGGAACACTGAAGCTTTCTTT. This translates into CASSLAPGGNTEAFF. This chain connects TRBV5-1 to TRBJ1-1; 7 nucleotides line up with TRBD1. The V gene end was trimmed by 0 bases and the J gene end by 1 base; junction bases not matched to a gene: 3. The CDR3 consists of 15 residues. The germline V gene encodes CDR1 SGHRS and CDR2 YFSETQ.

This clone appeared once. The V gene is TRBV18, the J gene TRBJ1-1, with D unclear. The V end was cut by 3 bases, the J end by 1 base, with 9 bases between. This CDR3 region has 14 residues. Germline lookup yields CDR1 KGHSH and CDR2 LQKENI. CDR3: CASSPNLGNTEAFF. CDR3 nucleotides: TGTGCCAGCTCACCGAATCTAGGGAACACTGAAGCTTTCTTT.

V and J are TRBV5-1 and TRBJ2-2, with D possibly TRBD1 on 6 matching bases. V was clipped by 2 bases and J by 6 bases, with 11 bases between them. This CDR3 region has 14 residues. The V gene's germline CDR1 is SGHRS and CDR2 YFSETQ. This chain's CDR3 is CASSLQGLPGELFF. Written as DNA, the CDR3 is TGCGCCAGCAGCTTACAGGGTCTCCCCGGGGAGCTGTTTTTT. The whole variable domain, remainder taken from reference TRBV5-1 and TRBJ2-2, is KAGVTQTPRYLIKTRGQQVTLSCSPISGHRSVSWYQQTPGQGLQFLFEYFSETQRNKGNFPGRFSGRQFSNSRSEMNVSTLELGDSALYLCASSLQGLPGELFFGEGSRLTVL.

This chain joins TRBV5-6 and TRBJ1-1, with D possibly matching TRBD1 (5 bases). Trimming stripped 4 bases from V and 2 bases from J, with 9 bases between. The CDR3 totals 13 residues. Per germline, CDR1 SGHDT and CDR2 YYEEEE. CDR3 amino acids: CASSRQLNTEAFF. CDR3 DNA: TGTGCCAGCAGCAGACAGCTAAACACTGAAGCTTTCTTT.

The V gene is TRBV15, the J gene TRBJ1-6, with a weak D call TRBD1 (6 bases). The V and J ends lost 5 bases and 2 bases respectively, with 19 bases between them. The CDR3 loop spans 18 amino acids. Germline values: CDR1 LNHNV, CDR2 YYDKDF (reference sequence). CDR3 loop: CATSPSRGGRTYNSPLHF. The CDR3 DNA sequence: TGTGCCACCAGCCCATCTAGAGGGGGACGGACCTATAATTCACCCCTCCACTTT. The full variable domain, its missing parts supplied by reference TRBV15 and TRBJ1-6, is DAMVIQNPRYQVTQFGKPVTLSCSQTLNHNVMYWYQQKSSQAPKLLFHYYDKDFNNEADTPDNFQSRRPNTSFCFLDIRSPGLGDTAMYLCATSPSRGGRTYNSPLHFGNGTRLTVT.

The chain couples TRBV3-1 (or the pseudogene TRBV3-2) to TRBJ2-1, with 7 bases matching TRBD2. With 1 base clipped from V and 9 bases from J, the junction kept 3 bases outside the gene matches. This CDR3 region has 13 residues. The germline V gene has CDR1 LGHDT and CDR2 YNNKEL (reference sequence). The CDR3 loop is CASSQGGRGEQFF. For the CDR3, the DNA is TGTGCCAGCAGCCAAGGGGGGAGGGGTGAGCAGTTCTTC.

The V and J genes are TRBV6-5 and TRBJ1-2, with TRBD1 matching 7 bases. Germline-derived CDR1 and CDR2 are MNHEY and SVGAGI. The CDR3 has 11 residues. The V and J ends lost 10 bases and 4 bases, in that order; junction bases with no gene match: 3. CDR3 in amino acids: CAISGGYGYTF. CDR3 nucleotides: TGTGCCATCTCAGGGGGCTATGGCTACACCTTC.

The V gene is TRBV6-5, the J gene TRBJ2-7, with 7 bases aligning to TRBD1. V shed 4 bases, J shed 3 bases, and the junction held 9 bases outside the gene matches. CDR3 length: 15 residues. Per the germline V gene, CDR1 is MNHEY and CDR2 is SVGAGI. As DNA, the CDR3 is TGTGCCAGCAGTTCAACAGGGGTAAGGGGCTACGAGCAGTACTTC. Protein product: CASSSTGVRGYEQYF.

The V call is TRBV24-1, the J call TRBJ2-3, with 10 bases that match TRBD1. V gave up 0 bases and J gave up 0 bases; unmatched junction bases: 2. The CDR3 loop spans 17 amino acids. Per the germline V gene, CDR1 is KGHDR and CDR2 is SFDVKD. CDR3 nucleotide sequence: TGTGCCACCAGTGATTTGGGGACAGGGGTAAGCACAGATACGCAGTATTTT. Translated, it gives CATSDLGTGVSTDTQYF.

This chain joins TRBV19 and TRBJ1-1; no definite D call. CDR3 length: 14 amino acids. Germline CDR1 and CDR2: LNHDA and SQIVND (reference sequence). With 10 bases removed from V and 2 bases from J, the gap between germline ends came to 17 bases. The CDR3 loop reads CATSVVTDNTEAFF. The CDR3 DNA follows: TGTGCCACTTCCGTCGTAACAGATAACACTGAAGCTTTCTTT.